The clone carrying this T cell receptor (beta chain) was counted between two and nine times. Its antigen is unknown. The table came from immunoSEQ multiplex PCR; TCRdb's copy has only in-frame clones and leaves some out. The data contain under 95,000 clones, 78% of them singletons. With ipilimumab providing CTLA-4 blockade, focal radiation was administered to patients who had chemo-refractory metastatic non-small-cell lung cancer. The sample originates from a study of radiotherapy plus CTLA-4 blockade in lung cancer. Study-wide results and caveats: After treatment with radiotherapy plus ipilimumab, TCR clones that came from the tumor expanded in blood.

The CDR3 spans 14 residues. From germline, CDR1 is MGHRA and CDR2 YSYEKL. V was trimmed by 5 bases and J by 0 bases, leaving 10 bases between them. This specimen consisted of peripheral blood, obtained from a patient treated with radiotherapy plus ipilimumab. The chain couples TRBV4-1 to TRBJ1-1, with D possibly TRBD1 on 6 matching bases. The sequence came from a human donor with non-small cell lung cancer whose response to radiotherapy plus ipilimumab could not be evaluated. Some clones in this sample may be carry-over from other donors' samples. CDR3 protein: CASSSRGMNTEAFF. In nucleotides, the CDR3 is TGCGCCAGCAGCTCCAGGGGAATGAACACTGAAGCTTTCTTT.